This is a list of T cell receptor beta chains from one sample in a study of post-analysis software for immune sequencing data. TCRdb ran MiXCR on the PCR reads and lists one entry per CDR3 protein. Found here are about 820,000 distinct CDR3 sequences, approximately 53% of them singletons; the top ten hold 4.6%. Input material: blood. The receptors were sampled from a girl between 5 and 17 years old with multiple sclerosis. CDR3s include the opening cysteine and the closing phenylalanine or tryptophan. A D gene is named only where the DNA matches it firmly. Rows give clone size only sometimes, using once, few, many, or a class for an expanded clone.

TRBJ2-3	TRBV12-5	NA	NA	TGTGCTAGTGGTTTGGGAGGCCCTAGCACAGATACGCAGTATTTT	CASGLGGPSTDTQYF
TRBJ2-5	TRBV5-1	NA	few	TGCGCCAGCAGCTTCGCCTCGGACAACCAAGAGACCCAGTACTTC	CASSFASDNQETQYF
TRBJ1-5	TRBV27	TRBD1	NA	TGTGCCAGCAGTTTGGGACAGGGGGTAAGGGGCAATCAGCCCCAGCATTTT	CASSLGQGVRGNQPQHF
TRBJ2-4	TRBV27	NA	NA	TGTGCCAGCAGTTGGCCGGGCGGGAACATTCAGTACTTC	CASSWPGGNIQYF
TRBJ2-7	TRBV7-3	TRBD1	NA	TGTGCCAGCTCCCTCTCCAGCACAGGGGGCGACGAGCAGTACTTC	CASSLSSTGGDEQYF
TRBJ1-5	TRBV27	NA	NA	TGTGCCAGCAGTATGACGTCAAGGGTTAGCAATCAGCCCCAGCATTTT	CASSMTSRVSNQPQHF
TRBJ2-7	TRBV29-1	TRBD1	few	TGCAGCGCCATAACTGACAGGGAGAAGACCTACGAGCAGTACTTC	CSAITDREKTYEQYF
TRBJ2-7	TRBV29-1	NA	many	TGCAGCGTGGTAGACAGAAACGCCTACGAGCAGTACTTC	CSVVDRNAYEQYF
TRBJ2-3	TRBV9	TRBD2	NA	TGTGCCAGCAGTGCAAAGCGGGGACCTCCGGGGGATACGCAGTATTTT	CASSAKRGPPGDTQYF
TRBJ2-7	TRBV29-1	TRBD2	few	TGCAGCGTTGTCGGGCTAGCGGGGGCGCCGAGCTCCTACGAGCAGTACTTC	CSVVGLAGAPSSYEQYF
TRBJ2-7	TRBV20-1	TRBD2	NA	TGCAGTGCTAGGCAGAGCGGGAGCTCCTACGAGCAGTACTTC	CSARQSGSSYEQYF
TRBJ2-3	TRBV15	TRBD2	NA	TGTGCCACCAGCAGAGTGGCTAGCGGAGCGGCTAGCACAGATACGCAGTATTTT	CATSRVASGAASTDTQYF
TRBJ2-1	TRBV9	NA	NA	TGTGCCGCCCGGGGGATTCCCTACAATGAGCAGTTCTTC	CAARGIPYNEQFF
TRBJ2-7	TRBV29-1	NA	few	TGCAGCGTTAAATCCGGGACGCTCTCCTCCTACGAGCAGTACTTC	CSVKSGTLSSYEQYF
TRBJ2-3	TRBV20-1	TRBD2	NA	TGCAGTTCAAATAGCGGGAGAGGCGCAGATACGCAGTATTTT	CSSNSGRGADTQYF
TRBJ2-1	TRBV12-3/TRBV12-4	TRBD2	few	TGTGCCAGCAGTTTAGCCCCCGGGGGGGAGCAGTTCTTC	CASSLAPGGEQFF
TRBJ2-3	TRBV30	NA	NA	TGTGCCTGGAGTCTAGGGGTCCAGGGCACAGATACGCAGTATTTT	CAWSLGVQGTDTQYF
TRBJ1-1	TRBV29-1	NA	NA	TGCAGCGTTGAATCTGCGTCATGGGGGGGCGCGCGGGCTTTCTTT	CSVESASWGGARAFF
TRBJ2-7	TRBV18	NA	NA	TGTGCCAGCTCACCACCAGCGGTCGTCTACGAGCAGTACTTC	CASSPPAVVYEQYF
TRBJ2-7	TRBV10-3	TRBD2	few	TGTGCCACCCCGACTAGCGGGAGAGCCTACGAGCAGTACTTC	CATPTSGRAYEQYF
TRBJ2-1	TRBV14	NA	NA	TGTGCCAGCAGCCATGATCCCGGGGATGACGAGCAGTTCTTC	CASSHDPGDDEQFF
TRBJ2-1	TRBV3-1	NA	NA	TGTGCCAGCAGCCAAGATTGGCGGGGATTAAATGAGCAGTTCTTC	CASSQDWRGLNEQFF
TRBJ2-7	TRBV11-2	NA	few	TGTGCCAGCAGCCACGGTTCTGGTCTTTCCTACGAGCAGTACTTC	CASSHGSGLSYEQYF
TRBJ1-2	TRBV12-3/TRBV12-4	NA	NA	TGTGCCAGCAGCTACCTTCTACAGGAGTCGAGCTATGGCTACACCTTC	CASSYLLQESSYGYTF
TRBJ2-5	TRBV20-1	TRBD2	few	TGCAGTGCTATAATTAACGAGCGGGGGCGTGGGGAGACCCAGTACTTC	CSAIINERGRGETQYF
TRBJ1-4	TRBV7-2	NA	NA	TGTGCCAGCAGCTTATTCAGGCTGGGGGCAACTAATGAAAAACTGTTTTTT	CASSLFRLGATNEKLFF
TRBJ2-7	TRBV5-1	TRBD1	NA	TGCGCCAGCAGGCGGCAGGGGGTGGTGATTGACGAGCAGTACTTC	CASRRQGVVIDEQYF
TRBJ2-5	TRBV6-5	NA	NA	TGTGCCAGCAGCCCGTGGGCCCCCCGAGAGACCCAGTACTTC	CASSPWAPRETQYF
TRBJ2-1	TRBV12-3/TRBV12-4	NA	NA	TGTGCCAGCAGGCTAACAGTAGGGTTAAATGAGCAGTTCTTC	CASRLTVGLNEQFF